The T cell receptor beta chain under discussion was sequenced for a study of CD8+CD57+ T cells in acquired aplastic anemia. The overall study: Sorted CD4+ and CD8+ cells yielded DNA averaging around 3 ug. CD4+ cell libraries from healthy donors averaged about 10 million reads.

The length of the CDR3 is 14 residues. V was clipped by 5 bases and J by 6 bases, with 14 bases between them. Germline V lookup: CDR1 ENHRY, CDR2 SYGVKD. Genomic DNA, the template, was used for profiling of the TCR beta VDJ and CDR3. MiXCR, applied by TCRdb to the reads, yields one record per CDR3 protein. The table has some 180,000 distinct CDR3 sequences, roughly half seen once; the top ten hold 2.9%. Only a few counts were recorded for this clonotype. This rearrangement joins TRBV10-3 to TRBJ2-1; a weak D match, TRBD2 (5 bases). The TCR was taken from a human donor in good health. The specimen was sorted CD4+, CD8+, or CD8+CD57+ T cells (not recorded which) from PBMCs. The CDR3 sequence: CAISLLGLSNEQFF. CDR3 in DNA: TGTGCCATCAGTTTGCTAGGACTTTCCAATGAGCAGTTCTTC.